Given below is one T cell receptor beta chain in context. Antigen specificity is unknown. This sample is part of a study of blood T cell dynamics during melanoma immunotherapy. Notes on the study in general: The study could not tell melanoma-specific clones from general immune activation.

TCRdb's copy holds only in-frame clones and misses some; the assay was immunoSEQ multiplex PCR. The sample lists some 7,200 clones, approximately 83% occurring once. Time point in this sample: pre-treatment baseline. This specimen was blood, taken from a patient treated with checkpoint blockade. The receptor's source is a human donor with melanoma.

CDR3 nucleotide sequence: TGTGCCAGCAGCTTAGATACTAGATCGAATGAGCAGTTCTTC. Translation gives CASSLDTRSNEQFF. The chain carries TRBV7-2 and TRBJ2-1, with D perhaps TRBD2 (5 bases). V lost 1 base, J lost 7 bases, and 11 bases lay in between. There are 14 residues in the CDR3. The germline V gene encodes CDR1 SGHTA and CDR2 FQGNSA. The whole variable domain, remainder taken from reference TRBV7-2 and TRBJ2-1, is GAGVSQSPSNKVTEKGKDVELRCDPISGHTALYWYRQSLGQGLEFLIYFQGNSAPDKSGLPSDRFSAERTGGSVSTLTIQRTQQEDSAVYLCASSLDTRSNEQFFGPGTRLTVL.